The 29 T cell receptor beta chains in this list originate from one sample, sequenced in a study of blood T cell repertoires in COVID-19. Generated by immunoSEQ multiplex PCR, the TCRdb table keeps only in-frame clones and is missing some. Of 200,000 or so clones in the sample, 80% to 90% were seen once. Material: PBMCs or T cells enriched from blood (not recorded which). These receptors came from a woman aged 35 to 49 with acute COVID-19.

The J gene is TRBJ1-5, the V gene TRBV7-9, with unresolved D. The germline V and J ends were trimmed by 2 bases and 1 base, with 9 bases remaining between them. This CDR3 is 15 amino acids long. Germline CDR1 is SEHNR and CDR2 is FQNEAQ (reference sequence). The CDR3 nucleotides are TGTGCCAGCAGCTTAAGTGGCGGCAGCAATCAGCCCCAGCATTTT. Residues: CASSLSGGSNQPQHF.

The V and J genes are TRBV7-2 and TRBJ2-2; D uncertain. Germline V CDR1 and CDR2: SGHTA, FQGNSA. Deletions cut 0 bases from V and 1 base from J, with 6 bases between. The CDR3 runs to 15 residues. The CDR3 region has the DNA TGTGCCAGCAGCTTAGCCTCACTGAACACCGGGGAGCTGTTTTTT. Its protein product is CASSLASLNTGELFF.

The chain joins TRBV4-3 to TRBJ2-7; no clear D gene. CDR1 is LGHNA and CDR2 is YSLEER in the germline V gene. Deletions cut 0 bases from V and 9 bases from J, with 21 bases between. The length of the CDR3 is 16 residues. CDR3 loop: CASSQDAALRQTRQYF. Written as DNA, the CDR3 is TGCGCCAGCAGCCAAGATGCCGCGTTGCGTCAGACAAGGCAGTACTTC.

V gene TRBV19 combines with J gene TRBJ1-5, with TRBD1 matching over 9 bases. The V and J ends lost 3 bases and 3 bases, in that order; junction bases with no gene match: 3. The CDR3 loop spans 15 amino acids. Germline V gene data show CDR1 as LNHDA and CDR2 as SQIVND (reference sequence). CDR3 loop: CASSIWTGDNQPQHF. CDR3 DNA sequence: TGTGCCAGTAGTATTTGGACAGGGGACAATCAGCCCCAGCATTTT. The full variable domain, with the rest looked up from reference TRBV19 and TRBJ1-5, is DGGITQSPKYLFRKEGQNVTLSCEQNLNHDAMYWYRQDPGQGLRLIYYSQIVNDFQKGDIAEGYSVSREKKESFPLTVTSAQKNPTAFYLCASSIWTGDNQPQHFGDGTRLSIL.

The chain is built from TRBV19 and TRBJ2-5, with 9 bases that match TRBD1. Germline values: CDR1 LNHDA, CDR2 SQIVND (reference sequence). J gave up 4 bases and V 4 bases, and 10 bases lay outside the gene matches. The CDR3 runs 16 residues. The CDR3, as DNA: TGTGCCAGTAGTAAGGGGGACAGGGTTCAGATAGAGACCCAGTACTTC. Its protein product is CASSKGDRVQIETQYF.

This clone was counted many times. The genes are TRBV6-2 or TRBV6-3 and TRBJ2-5, with 8 bases fitting TRBD1. The V gene's germline CDR1 is MNHEY and CDR2 SVGEGT. The CDR3 spans 15 residues. J lost 5 bases, V lost 4 bases, and 9 bases had no gene match. CDR3 amino acids: CASSSGAGGVETQYF. The CDR3 nucleotides are TGTGCCAGCAGTTCAGGGGCAGGGGGCGTGGAGACCCAGTACTTC.

This clone has a single count. Since the CDR3 does not end with the conserved phenylalanine or tryptophan, this likely comes from a read error. It is unclear where the CDR3 begins or ends on the DNA, so no DNA is shown, and the CDR3 is as TCRdb lists it. The rearrangement joins TRBV1 to TRBJ1-1; TRBD1 was called by the table and not checked on the DNA. TRBV1 is annotated as a pseudogene. The CDR3 is 12 residues long, ends included. CDR3 protein: CTSSQPTGGRVV.

The chain uses TRBV20-1 and TRBJ2-1, with TRBD2 matching over 10 bases. The CDR3 covers 14 residues. Germline V gene sequence: CDR1 DFQATT, CDR2 SNEGSKA (reference sequence). V trimming: 3 bases; J trimming: 9 bases; junction bases outside the gene matches: 8. The CDR3 DNA follows: TGCAGTGCTAGTACTAGCGGGGTGATGGGTGAGCAGTTCTTC. This sequence encodes CSASTSGVMGEQFF.

V and J are TRBV4-3 and TRBJ2-4, with 8 nucleotides matching TRBD1. Trimming cost V 0 bases and J 0 bases; bases outside gene matches: 10. The CDR3 runs to 19 residues. Germline CDR1 reads LGHNA; CDR2 reads YSLEER. The CDR3 protein is CASSQEVRTGLLAKNIQYF. DNA for the CDR3: TGCGCCAGCAGCCAAGAAGTGCGGACAGGGCTGCTAGCCAAAAACATTCAGTACTTC.

V is TRBV14 and J is TRBJ2-3, with 10 bases aligning to TRBD2. The V segment lost 4 bases and the J segment 8 bases; nucleotides outside the gene matches: 12. The CDR3 totals 16 residues. Germline V gene lookup returns CDR1 SGHDN and CDR2 FVKESK. CDR3: CASSPQRGGQSGTQYF. The CDR3 nucleotides are TGTGCCAGCAGCCCACAGCGGGGGGGTCAATCGGGTACGCAGTATTTT.

The chain couples TRBV5-1 to TRBJ2-7; 14 nucleotides match TRBD2. CDR3 length: 17 amino acids. The germline V gene encodes CDR1 SGHRS and CDR2 YFSETQ. The trim removed 0 bases at V and 3 bases at J, leaving 5 bases unmatched. The CDR3 coding sequence is TGCGCCAGCAGCTTGGGACTAGCGGGGGGGAACCACTACGAGCAGTACTTC. It yields the protein CASSLGLAGGNHYEQYF.

CDR3 sequence reads: CSASSQGNTDTQYF. CDR3 bases: TGCAGTGCTAGTTCACAGGGAAACACAGATACGCAGTATTTT. The rearrangement joins TRBV20-1 to TRBJ2-3, with D perhaps matching TRBD1 (6 bases). CDR1 is DFQATT and CDR2 is SNEGSKA in the germline V gene (reference sequence). V was cut by 3 bases and J by 2 bases, with 12 bases left in between. The CDR3 contains 14 residues.

The chain couples TRBV7-6 to TRBJ2-1; D remains ambiguous. The length of the CDR3 is 13 residues. The ends were cut back, 10 bases at V and 6 bases at J, with 16 bases in the middle. Per the germline V gene, CDR1 is SGHVS and CDR2 is FNYEAQ. In nucleotides, the CDR3 is TGTGCCATGTCCGTTACGGGTTTCAATGAGCAGTTCTTC. It specifies CAMSVTGFNEQFF.

The chain is built from TRBV25-1 and TRBJ2-3; 9 bases line up with TRBD2. Unmatched junction bases numbered 9, after V lost 8 bases and J lost 3 bases. CDR1 is MGHDK and CDR2 is SYGVNS in the germline V gene. CDR3 length: 15 amino acids. The CDR3 spells CASSMGGGETDTQYF. The CDR3 coding sequence is TGTGCCAGCTCTATGGGCGGGGGGGAGACAGATACGCAGTATTTT. Full variable domain (rest looked up from reference TRBV25-1 and TRBJ2-3): EADIYQTPRYLVIGTGKKITLECSQTMGHDKMYWYQQDPGMELHLIHYSYGVNSTEKGDLSSESTVSRIRTEHFPLTLESARPSHTSQYLCASSMGGGETDTQYFGPGTRLTVL.

In this sample, this clone turned up once. The chain employs TRBV7-3 and TRBJ2-2; the D gene is possibly TRBD1 (5 bases). Trimming stripped 5 bases from V and 4 bases from J, with 29 bases between. The germline gives CDR1 SGHTA, CDR2 FQGTGA. The CDR3 spans 20 residues. The CDR3 region has the DNA TGTGCCAGCAGCCCCAGGGTAGATTCTTCTCCAGGGCCGGGCACCGGGGAGCTGTTTTTT. Protein sequence: CASSPRVDSSPGPGTGELFF.

The CDR3 sequence is CATSGNTNEQFF. The CDR3, as DNA: TGTGCCACCAGCGGGAATACGAATGAGCAGTTCTTC. The chain links TRBV24-1 to TRBJ2-1; maybe TRBD2 (5 bases). CDR1 KGHDR and CDR2 SFDVKD come from the germline V gene. The CDR3 is made up of 12 amino acids. V was shortened by 7 bases and J by 7 bases, with 10 bases between the two germline ends.

The chain links TRBV29-1 to TRBJ1-1; maybe TRBD1 (6 bases). CDR3 size: 14 residues. Germline V CDR1 and CDR2: SQVTM, ANQGSEA. V lost 4 bases and J lost 1, with 13 bases in between. CDR3 bases: TGCAGCGTTGTAAGGGACAAACAGAACACTGAAGCTTTCTTT. Encoded protein: CSVVRDKQNTEAFF.

The chain is built from TRBV9 and TRBJ2-3; TRBD2 agrees at 9 bases. Germline V lookup: CDR1 SGDLS, CDR2 YYNGEE. J gave up 4 bases and V 4 bases, and 7 bases lay outside the gene matches. This CDR3 is 15 amino acids long. CDR3 nucleotide sequence: TGTGCCAGCAGCCCAGCTAGCGGGGCGGCAGATACGCAGTATTTT. Translated, it gives CASSPASGAADTQYF.

The chain couples TRBV18 to TRBJ1-2; the match to TRBD1 covers 7 bases. The CDR3 has 17 residues. Trimming cost V 2 bases and J 8 bases; bases outside gene matches: 17. Germline assignment: CDR1 KGHSH and CDR2 LQKENI. The CDR3 coding sequence is TGTGCCAGCTCACCAAGGAGCCTGCTGGGGCAGGGGGGCGGCTACACCTTC. This sequence encodes CASSPRSLLGQGGGYTF.

The chain recombines TRBV19 with TRBJ2-7, with 9 positions matching TRBD1. CDR1 is LNHDA and CDR2 is SQIVND in the germline V gene (reference sequence). The V segment lost 5 bases and the J segment 5 bases; nucleotides outside the gene matches: 4. CDR3 length: 13 amino acids. The CDR3 DNA reads TGTGCCAGTAGTCCGGGACAGGGAGACGAGCAGTACTTC. This encodes CASSPGQGDEQYF.

The chain links TRBV14 to TRBJ2-3; 7 nucleotides agree with TRBD2. The CDR3 covers 16 residues. The J segment lost 6 bases and the V segment lost 0 bases, leaving 9 bases of the junction unmatched. CDR1 is SGHDN and CDR2 is FVKESK in the germline V gene. CDR3 nucleotides: TGTGCCAGCAGCCAAGATCTGGGCGGGAGTGGGGATACGCAGTATTTT. Its protein is CASSQDLGGSGDTQYF. The whole variable domain, remainder taken from reference TRBV14 and TRBJ2-3, is EAGVTQFPSHSVIEKGQTVTLRCDPISGHDNLYWYRRVMGKEIKFLLHFVKESKQDESGMPNNRFLAERTGGTYSTLKVQPAELEDSGVYFCASSQDLGGSGDTQYFGPGTRLTVL.

This chain connects TRBV9 to TRBJ2-3, with D tentatively TRBD1 (5 bases). The germline V and J ends were trimmed by 6 bases and 2 bases, with 13 bases remaining between them. In germline, CDR1 is SGDLS, CDR2 YYNGEE. The CDR3 sequence is 14 residues long. This chain's CDR3 is CASTVGLSTDTQYF. The DNA for the CDR3 is TGTGCCAGCACCGTGGGGCTATCCACAGATACGCAGTATTTT.

The chain joins TRBV30 to TRBJ2-1, with D possibly TRBD1 on 5 matching bases. Per the germline V gene, CDR1 is GTSNPN and CDR2 is SVGIG (reference sequence). The CDR3 spans 16 residues. The V gene lost 0 bases and the J gene lost 3 bases, with 15 bases spanning the gap. CDR3 protein: CAWSVPTAINYNEQFF. The CDR3 DNA reads as TGTGCCTGGAGTGTACCGACAGCTATAAACTACAATGAGCAGTTCTTC.

The rearrangement joins TRBV7-2 to TRBJ2-5; maybe TRBD1 (6 bases). Germline lookup yields CDR1 SGHTA and CDR2 FQGNSA. V lost 1 base, J lost 5 bases, and 11 bases lay in between. The CDR3 extends over 14 amino acids. CDR3 in DNA: TGTGCCAGCAGCTTAGGCACAGGGTTGGAGACCCAGTACTTC. This translates into CASSLGTGLETQYF.

This sequence joins TRBV2 and TRBJ2-7; 9 positions agree with TRBD1. V dropped 8 bases and J dropped 3; count of bases not matched to a gene: 11. Germline loops: CDR1 SNHLY, CDR2 FYNNEI. The CDR3 spans 15 residues. CDR3 residues: CASGDTGQGRYEQYF. CDR3 DNA sequence: TGTGCCAGCGGGGATACGGGACAGGGACGCTACGAGCAGTACTTC.

The genes are TRBV28 and TRBJ2-3; TRBD2 matches at 10 bases. Per the germline V gene, CDR1 is MDHEN and CDR2 is SYDVKM. The V and J ends lost 0 bases and 2 bases, in that order; junction bases with no gene match: 14. This CDR3 has 20 residues. CDR3 sequence reads: CASSLWFSSGGVGPTDTQYF. CDR3 DNA sequence: TGTGCCAGCAGTTTATGGTTTTCGAGCGGGGGGGTCGGACCCACAGATACGCAGTATTTT. Full variable domain (missing parts from reference TRBV28 and TRBJ2-3): DVKVTQSSRYLVKRTGEKVFLECVQDMDHENMFWYRQDPGLGLRLIYFSYDVKMKEKGDIPEGYSVSREKKERFSLILESASTNQTSMYLCASSLWFSSGGVGPTDTQYFGPGTRLTVL.

The chain links TRBV9 to TRBJ2-1; TRBD2 matches at 7 bases. This CDR3 region has 15 residues. Germline V gene lookup returns CDR1 SGDLS and CDR2 YYNGEE. V shed 3 bases and J 3 bases; nucleotides not matched to a gene: 6. The CDR3 nucleotides read TGTGCCAGCAGCGCCTCCGGGACTAACTACAATGAGCAGTTCTTC. It specifies CASSASGTNYNEQFF.

This rearrangement joins TRBV6-1 to TRBJ2-3; D unresolved. V lost 2 bases and J 0 bases, leaving 12 bases between the germline ends. CDR1 and CDR2 (germline): MNHNS, SASEGT. The CDR3 sequence is 16 residues long. CDR3 residues: CASSEQEFSSTDTQYF. In DNA, the CDR3 is TGTGCCAGCAGTGAACAAGAGTTCTCTAGCACAGATACGCAGTATTTT.

This clone was found a few times. This chain connects TRBV10-3 to TRBJ2-1; 11 positions agree with TRBD2. The CDR3 consists of 16 residues. V lost 0 bases, J lost 5 bases, and 3 bases stayed unmatched. Germline lookup yields CDR1 ENHRY and CDR2 SYGVKD. Here the CDR3 DNA reads TGTGCCATCAGTGAGTCACCTAGCGGGGGGCACAATGAGCAGTTCTTC. This codes for CAISESPSGGHNEQFF.